Below are 16 T cell receptor beta chains sequenced from a single sample in a study of blood T cell repertoires in COVID-19. The repertoire was sequenced with immunoSEQ multiplex PCR; TCRdb's copy has only in-frame clones and lacks some. This table holds over 100,000 clones, roughly 92% found once. Sequenced: peripheral blood. All receptors come from a woman aged 50 to 60 with COVID-19, enrolled during active disease.

The chain uses TRBV18 and TRBJ1-5, with D uncertain. The V end was cut by 4 bases, the J end by 5 bases, with 12 bases between. The CDR3 runs 14 residues. Germline CDR1 reads KGHSH; CDR2 reads LQKENI. The CDR3 coding sequence is TGTGCCAGCTCACTTACATTTATGGATCAGCCCCAGCATTTT. Translating gives CASSLTFMDQPQHF. Using reference TRBV18 and TRBJ1-5 for the parts outside the CDR3, the full variable domain is NAGVMQNPRHLVRRRGQEARLRCSPMKGHSHVYWYRQLPEEGLKFMVYLQKENIIDESGMPKERFSAEFPKEGPSILRIQQVVRGDSAAYFCASSLTFMDQPQHFGDGTRLSIL.

This chain uses TRBV23-1 with TRBJ1-5, with 9 bases aligning to TRBD1. TRBV23-1 is filed as an ORF, its function uncertain. The ends lost 8 bases at V and 6 bases at J; junction bases unmatched: 14. CDR3 length: 16 amino acids. The CDR3 sequence is CASSPEGQGKGQPQHF. The CDR3 nucleotides read TGCGCCAGCTCGCCTGAGGGACAGGGCAAGGGTCAGCCCCAGCATTTT.

The gene calls are TRBV10-3 and TRBJ1-1, with 7 bases lining up with TRBD1. With 6 bases clipped from V and 3 bases from J, the junction kept 4 bases outside the gene matches. The CDR3 sequence is 13 residues long. Per the germline V gene, CDR1 is ENHRY and CDR2 is SYGVKD. CDR3 coding DNA: TGTGCCATCAGAGGGGGCTCGGACACTGAAGCTTTCTTT. This sequence encodes CAIRGGSDTEAFF.

The chain links TRBV9 to TRBJ1-6; no clear D. Trimming removed 0 bases from V and 6 bases from J, with 10 bases in between. The CDR3 totals 15 residues. The V gene's germline CDR1 is SGDLS and CDR2 YYNGEE. As DNA, the CDR3 is TGTGCCAGCAGCGTAGGTGGAGGCTTTAATTCACCCCTCCACTTT. Translating gives CASSVGGGFNSPLHF.

V and J are TRBV5-4 and TRBJ2-3; 7 bases agree with TRBD2. Unmatched junction bases numbered 9, after V lost 4 bases and J lost 1 base. This CDR3 has 16 residues. Per the germline V gene, CDR1 is SGHNT and CDR2 is YYREEE (reference sequence). CDR3 loop: CASSRGLRQGTDTQYF. The CDR3 DNA is TGTGCCAGCAGCCGGGGACTACGCCAGGGCACAGATACGCAGTATTTT.

The chain recombines TRBV28 with TRBJ1-1; TRBD1 agrees at 7 bases. This CDR3 has 15 amino acids. Per germline, CDR1 MDHEN and CDR2 SYDVKM. The junction had 12 bases not matched to a gene; V was cut back by 6 bases and J by 5 bases. CDR3 amino acids: CASRPLRGQWTEAFF. In DNA, the CDR3 is TGTGCCAGCAGGCCACTAAGGGGGCAATGGACTGAAGCTTTCTTT.

The V and J genes are TRBV2 and TRBJ1-6; weak D call: TRBD1 (6 bases). Trimming cost V 7 bases and J 6 bases, with 13 bases left between them. The CDR3 extends over 14 amino acids. Germline V gives CDR1 SNHLY, CDR2 FYNNEI. This chain's CDR3 is CASNINRANSPLHF. The CDR3 DNA reads TGTGCCAGCAATATTAACAGGGCTAATTCACCCCTCCACTTT. Using reference TRBV2 and TRBJ1-6 for the parts outside the CDR3, the full variable domain is EPEVTQTPSHQVTQMGQEVILRCVPISNHLYFYWYRQILGQKVEFLVSFYNNEISEKSEIFDDQFSVERPDGSNFTLKIRSTKLEDSAMYFCASNINRANSPLHFGNGTRLTVT.

The V call is TRBV19, the J call TRBJ2-1; 7 nucleotides match TRBD2. V lost 1 base and J lost 7; bases outside the gene matches: 10. The CDR3 contains 16 residues. CDR1 LNHDA and CDR2 SQIVND come from the germline V gene (reference sequence). CDR3 in amino acids: CASSIGMGTIGNEQFF. The DNA for the CDR3 is TGTGCCAGTAGTATAGGAATGGGGACTATCGGAAATGAGCAGTTCTTC.

The chain carries TRBV28 and TRBJ1-2, with TRBD1 identical over 7 bases. The ends lost 4 bases at V and 4 bases at J; junction bases unmatched: 3. Germline lookup yields CDR1 MDHEN and CDR2 SYDVKM. The length of the CDR3 is 13 residues. CDR3 region: CASSWGQLYGYTF. The CDR3 coding sequence is TGTGCCAGCAGTTGGGGACAGCTCTATGGCTACACCTTC.

This clone was seen just once. The chain has TRBV6-2 or TRBV6-3 and TRBJ2-7, with TRBD2 matching over 11 bases. CDR1 is MNHEY and CDR2 is SVGEGT in the germline V gene. The CDR3 sequence is 14 residues long. Trimming at V came to 5 bases and at J to 1 base, leaving 1 base not matched to a gene. The CDR3 sequence is CASSGTSGSYEQYF. The CDR3 nucleotides read TGTGCCAGCAGTGGGACTAGCGGTTCCTACGAGCAGTACTTC.

The CDR3 bases are TGTGCCAGCAGTGAAAGGGGAAGGGGCCAACTAAAACTGTTTTTT. Protein product: CASSERGRGQLKLFF. The V call is TRBV2, the J call TRBJ1-4; D is possibly TRBD1 (5 bases). CDR3 length: 15 amino acids. The germline V gene encodes CDR1 SNHLY and CDR2 FYNNEI. V lost 2 bases and J 10 bases, leaving 17 bases between the germline ends.

CDR3 sequence reads: CASRLHRDAGDQETQYF. The CDR3 coding sequence is TGTGCAAGTCGCTTACATCGAGATGCAGGCGATCAAGAGACCCAGTACTTC. V gene TRBV12-2 combines with J gene TRBJ2-5; the D call of TRBD1 is as the table states it, not checked on the DNA. TRBV12-2 is deemed a pseudogene. The CDR3 extends over 17 amino acids.

The rearrangement joins TRBV11-2 to TRBJ2-7; 9 bases are shared with TRBD1. Germline-derived CDR1 and CDR2 are SGHAT and FQNNGV. Unmatched junction bases numbered 5, after V lost 5 bases and J lost 3 bases. The CDR3 sequence is 14 residues long. The CDR3 nucleotides read TGTGCCAGCAGCCCAACGACAGGGGGCTACGAGCAGTACTTC. Encoded protein: CASSPTTGGYEQYF.

CDR3 bases: TGTGCCATCCAGTCACTAGGGATGAACACTGAAGCTTTCTTT. It encodes CAIQSLGMNTEAFF. This chain links TRBV11-2 with TRBJ1-1; no reliable D call. V was cut by 10 bases and J by 0 bases, with 15 bases left in between. Germline lookup yields CDR1 SGHAT and CDR2 FQNNGV. The CDR3 runs 14 residues.

The rearrangement uses TRBV28 and TRBJ1-2, with TRBD1 matching 12 bases. The length of the CDR3 is 15 residues. The junction had 6 bases not matched to a gene; V was cut back by 3 bases and J by 7 bases. Looked up from germline, CDR1 is MDHEN and CDR2 is SYDVKM. The CDR3 region is CASSFLGQGAVGYTF. CDR3 sequence (DNA): TGTGCCAGCAGTTTCCTGGGACAGGGGGCGGTTGGCTACACCTTC.

J is TRBJ1-4 and V is TRBV7-2; maybe TRBD1 (5 bases). The CDR3 is 15 residues long. V dropped 5 bases and J dropped 7 bases, with 17 bases sitting between them. Germline V CDR1 and CDR2: SGHTA, FQGNSA. The DNA of the CDR3 is TGTGCCAGCAGCCTCGACGGGAGGGGAGGTGAAAAACTGTTTTTT. Its protein product is CASSLDGRGGEKLFF. Based on the CDR3 plus reference TRBV7-2 and TRBJ1-4, the full variable domain is GAGVSQSPSNKVTEKGKDVELRCDPISGHTALYWYRQSLGQGLEFLIYFQGNSAPDKSGLPSDRFSAERTGGSVSTLTIQRTQQEDSAVYLCASSLDGRGGEKLFFGSGTQLSVL.